The next 31 T cell receptor beta chains were all read from a single sample in a study of blood T cells in healthy people across ages. A second about 7 to 11 cycle PCR used barcoded and J-beta primers. TCRdb re-analysed the 5' RACE reads in MiXCR, keeping a single row per CDR3 protein. The data show more than 650,000 distinct CDR3 sequences, approximately 53% seen once. Sequencing was done on a sample of blood. These receptors were collected from an elderly man in good health.

J is TRBJ1-2 and V is TRBV6-5; D is ambiguous. This CDR3 is built from 16 residues. Germline CDR1 MNHEY, CDR2 SVGAGI. Trimming removed 6 bases from V and 3 bases from J, with 20 bases in between. CDR3 in DNA: TGTGCCAGCAGCGGTTTGGAATCGGAGGAAGACTATGGCTACACCTTC. Translating it yields CASSGLESEEDYGYTF.

This clonotype showed up just a few times. The chain carries TRBV27 and TRBJ1-1; 7 bases line up with TRBD1. The CDR3 contains 15 residues. Germline V lookup: CDR1 MNHEY, CDR2 SMNVEV (reference sequence). Unmatched junction bases numbered 8, after V lost 5 bases and J lost 2 bases. The chain's CDR3 is CASSTRDSGNTEAFF. The CDR3 DNA reads TGTGCCAGCAGTACGCGGGACAGCGGCAACACTGAAGCTTTCTTT.

This chain links TRBV12-3 or TRBV12-4 with TRBJ2-3, with D possibly matching TRBD2 (6 bases). Trimming stripped 10 bases from V and 10 bases from J, with 21 bases between. The CDR3 totals 13 residues. DNA for the CDR3: TGTGCCACCCCCGGAGGGGCATCTGATGCGCAGTATTTT. Encoded protein: CATPGGASDAQYF.

J is TRBJ2-4 and V is TRBV18, with TRBD1 matching over 12 bases. The CDR3 runs 14 residues. J gave up 13 bases and V 3 bases, and 7 bases lay outside the gene matches. Germline V gene data show CDR1 as KGHSH and CDR2 as LQKENI. CDR3 amino acids: CASSPGQGACGQYF. The CDR3 region has the DNA TGTGCCAGCTCACCGGGACAGGGGGCCTGTGGGCAGTACTTC.

This clonotype came up a few times. The gene calls are TRBV20-1 and TRBJ1-2; D is perhaps TRBD1 (6 bases). There are 14 residues in the CDR3. The germline V and J ends were trimmed by 6 bases and 0 bases, with 14 bases remaining between them. Germline CDR1 DFQATT, CDR2 SNEGSKA (reference sequence). DNA for the CDR3: TGCAGTGCCCGAAGACAGGAAGCTAACTATGGCTACACCTTC. Translated, it gives CSARRQEANYGYTF.

The V and J genes are TRBV10-3 and TRBJ2-1; 15 bases line up with TRBD2. CDR1 and CDR2 (germline): ENHRY, SYGVKD. V lost 9 bases and J lost 10; bases outside the gene matches: 4. This CDR3 is built from 13 residues. The CDR3 sequence: CAIGLAGGREQFF. The CDR3 DNA reads as TGTGCCATAGGACTAGCGGGAGGGCGCGAGCAGTTCTTC.

The V call is TRBV24-1, the J call TRBJ2-7; tentative D call: TRBD1 (5 bases). The CDR3 contains 12 residues. Per the germline V gene, CDR1 is KGHDR and CDR2 is SFDVKD. V lost 3 bases to trimming and J lost 3 bases, with 5 bases between them. CDR3 amino acids: CATSDQGYEQYF. DNA for the CDR3: TGTGCCACCAGTGATCAGGGCTACGAGCAGTACTTC.

This clonotype has only a few counts. The chain links TRBV4-1 to TRBJ2-3; tentative D call: TRBD2 (6 bases). Deletions cut 7 bases from V and 4 bases from J, with 24 bases between. The CDR3 length is 17 residues. Germline V CDR1 and CDR2: MGHRA, YSYEKL. CDR3 DNA sequence: TGCGCCAGCACCCTAAGTGGAGCGGGTAGCGCCCCAGATACGCAGTATTTT. As protein: CASTLSGAGSAPDTQYF.

The rearrangement links TRBV29-1 to TRBJ2-3; unclear D gene. In germline, CDR1 is SQVTM, CDR2 ANQGSEA. The CDR3 runs to 13 residues. Trimming stripped 4 bases from V and 7 bases from J, with 15 bases between. The DNA for the CDR3 is TGCAGCGTTGGATCGCGGAGCCGGAATACGCAGTATTTT. This translates into CSVGSRSRNTQYF.

The V gene is TRBV28, the J gene TRBJ2-5; 8 bases are a match to TRBD2. The end of the DNA fits TRBJ2-7 better, so the J call may be wrong. The CDR3 extends over 14 amino acids. Germline CDR1 reads MDHEN; CDR2 reads SYDVKM. CDR3 in amino acids: CASRTSGWGIEQYF. CDR3 DNA sequence: TGTGCCAGCCGCACTAGCGGTTGGGGGATCGAGCAGTACTTC.

This sequence joins TRBV7-3 and TRBJ2-1, with 8 bases aligning to TRBD2. The end of the DNA fits TRBJ2-7 better, so the J call may be wrong. The CDR3 length is 15 residues. CDR1 is SGHTA and CDR2 is FQGTGA in the germline V gene. The chain's CDR3 is CASSPRTSGYNEQYF. The CDR3 DNA follows: TGTGCCAGCAGCCCCCGCACTAGCGGCTACAATGAGCAGTACTTC.

The chain employs TRBV7-6 and TRBJ1-6; the match to TRBD1 covers 7 bases. The CDR3 consists of 13 residues. CDR1 SGHVS and CDR2 FNYEAQ come from the germline V gene. The J segment lost 10 bases and the V segment lost 5 bases, leaving 5 bases of the junction unmatched. CDR3 sequence: CASSVTGESPLHF. The CDR3 DNA sequence: TGTGCCAGCAGCGTCACAGGGGAGTCACCCCTCCACTTT.

This sequence joins TRBV6-1 and TRBJ1-1, with 7 bases matching TRBD1. The CDR3 has 13 amino acids. Germline lookup yields CDR1 MNHNS and CDR2 SASEGT. The V and J ends lost 6 bases and 3 bases, in that order; junction bases with no gene match: 4. The CDR3 is CASRDRLDTEAFF. DNA of the CDR3: TGTGCCAGCAGGGACAGGCTGGACACTGAAGCTTTCTTT.

The sample holds a few counts of this clonotype. The chain couples TRBV20-1 to TRBJ2-1; 8 bases align to TRBD1. V trimming: 1 base; J trimming: 10 bases; junction bases outside the gene matches: 6. This CDR3 is 13 amino acids long. In germline, CDR1 is DFQATT, CDR2 SNEGSKA (reference sequence). DNA for the CDR3: TGCAGTGCTAGAGCGTCAGGGGGCAACGAGCAGTTCTTC. It yields the protein CSARASGGNEQFF.

This clonotype was seen a few times. A read error is possible here, since a much larger clone lies one base away. This sequence joins TRBV7-2 and TRBJ2-5; no clear D gene. Germline V gene sequence: CDR1 SGHTA, CDR2 FQGNSA. The ends were cut back, 5 bases at V and 3 bases at J, with 4 bases in the middle. This CDR3 comprises 11 residues. CDR3 DNA sequence: TGTGCCAGCAGCGCCGAAGAGACCCAGTACTTC. This encodes CASSAEETQYF.

V and J are TRBV5-4 and TRBJ2-3; possible D gene TRBD2, 6 bases. This CDR3 comprises 15 residues. The germline V gene encodes CDR1 SGHNT and CDR2 YYREEE (reference sequence). V lost 2 bases and J lost 2, with 12 bases in between. The CDR3 DNA reads TGTGCCAGCAGCTTACCGGGACTCATCACAGATACGCAGTATTTT. As protein: CASSLPGLITDTQYF. Using reference TRBV5-4 and TRBJ2-3 for the parts outside the CDR3, the full variable domain is ETGVTQSPTHLIKTRGQQVTLRCSSQSGHNTVSWYQQALGQGPQFIFQYYREEENGRGNFPPRFSGLQFPNYSSELNVNALELDDSALYLCASSLPGLITDTQYFGPGTRLTVL.

The chain joins TRBV20-1 to TRBJ1-4; tentative D call: TRBD1 (6 bases). Germline lookup yields CDR1 DFQATT and CDR2 SNEGSKA (reference sequence). The CDR3 extends over 13 amino acids. The V and J ends lost 3 bases and 8 bases respectively, with 13 bases between them. The CDR3 DNA follows: TGCAGTGCTAGGGAACAGGGAGGGGAAAAACTGTTTTTT. This sequence encodes CSAREQGGEKLFF.

This clonotype was detected once. CDR3 coding DNA: TGTGCCAGCAGCGTAGGAGGGGGGCCATCCGAGCAGTACTTC. Translating gives CASSVGGGPSEQYF. The chain recombines TRBV9 with TRBJ2-4; possibly TRBD1 or TRBD2 for D (6 bases each). Judging by the DNA end, TRBJ2-7 fits better; the J call may be wrong. Germline V gene data show CDR1 as SGDLS and CDR2 as YYNGEE. There are 14 residues in the CDR3.

This sequence joins TRBV27 and TRBJ2-3, with D tentatively TRBD2 (6 bases). The CDR3 extends over 16 amino acids. The germline V gene encodes CDR1 MNHEY and CDR2 SMNVEV (reference sequence). V was cut by 4 bases and J by 5 bases, with 19 bases left in between. As DNA, the CDR3 is TGTGCCAGCAGTTCCCCGACAAGACTAGGAGGAGATACGCAGTATTTT. It yields the protein CASSSPTRLGGDTQYF.

This clonotype has only a few counts. V is TRBV5-1 and J is TRBJ2-7; TRBD2 agrees at 7 bases. There are 14 residues in the CDR3. The germline CDR1 and CDR2 sequences are SGHRS and YFSETQ. The V segment lost 9 bases and the J segment 0 bases; nucleotides outside the gene matches: 9. Here the CDR3 DNA reads TGCGCCACCGCTCCAGCGGGAAGCTCCTACGAGCAGTACTTC. Translated, it gives CATAPAGSSYEQYF.

This chain joins TRBV6-1 and TRBJ2-7; 7 bases agree with TRBD1. V lost 6 bases to trimming and J lost 3 bases; unmatched junction nucleotides: 11. Germline CDR1 and CDR2: MNHNS and SASEGT. This CDR3 is 15 amino acids long. In DNA, the CDR3 is TGTGCCAGCAGGTTAAACAGGGGCCAGATCTACGAGCAGTACTTC. The encoded protein is CASRLNRGQIYEQYF.

Details on this clonotype: Relative to the germline gene, one junction end is altered; a read error may explain this. The chain couples TRBV5-1 to TRBJ1-2, with D tentatively TRBD1 (5 bases). Germline CDR1 and CDR2: SGHRS and YFSETQ. The CDR3 totals 14 residues. The CDR3, as DNA: TGCGCCAGCAGCTTGGCCATAAGACAGAATGGCCACACCTTC. Protein: CASSLAIRQNGHTF.

The CDR3 loop reads CASSLGDRAWGYTF. CDR3 nucleotide sequence: TGTGCCAGCAGTTTGGGGGACAGGGCGTGGGGCTACACCTTC. This chain uses TRBV12-3 or TRBV12-4 with TRBJ1-2; 9 bases line up with TRBD1. V lost 3 bases to trimming and J lost 8 bases; unmatched junction nucleotides: 7. CDR3 length: 14 residues.

V gene TRBV7-9 combines with J gene TRBJ2-1, with 11 bases lining up with TRBD1. The CDR3 has 16 residues. The ends lost 1 base at V and 7 bases at J; junction bases unmatched: 6. CDR1 SEHNR and CDR2 FQNEAQ come from the germline V gene (reference sequence). The CDR3 protein is CASSLDGTGGANEQFF. The CDR3 DNA follows: TGTGCCAGCAGCTTAGATGGGACAGGGGGAGCGAATGAGCAGTTCTTC.

The genes are TRBV29-1 and TRBJ2-7; 7 bases line up with TRBD1. The V segment lost 7 bases and the J segment 0 bases; nucleotides outside the gene matches: 6. The V gene's germline CDR1 is SQVTM and CDR2 ANQGSEA. CDR3 length: 13 amino acids. CDR3 protein: CSARTGGSYEQYF. DNA for the CDR3: TGCAGCGCACGGACAGGAGGCTCCTACGAGCAGTACTTC.

V is TRBV25-1 and J is TRBJ2-4; 8 bases agree with TRBD1. TRBJ2-7 matches the DNA end more closely, so the J call is doubtful. This CDR3 has 18 residues. CDR1 is MGHDK, CDR2 SYGVNS, per germline. CDR3 nucleotide sequence: TGTGCCAGCAGTGAATCTCGAGGGTTCCGGACAGGGAGCTACGAGCAGTACTTC. Translating it yields CASSESRGFRTGSYEQYF.

The V and J genes are TRBV20-1 and TRBJ2-1; maybe TRBD2 (5 bases). The germline V gene has CDR1 DFQATT and CDR2 SNEGSKA (reference sequence). V was cut by 3 bases and J by 0 bases, with 9 bases left in between. This CDR3 spans 14 amino acids. The CDR3 is CSASAGDSYNEQFF. CDR3 sequence (DNA): TGCAGTGCTAGTGCCGGGGACTCCTACAATGAGCAGTTCTTC.

This clonotype has just a few counts. This chain's CDR3 is CASRLTSGNTGELFF. CDR3 nucleotide sequence: TGCGCCAGCAGGTTGACTAGCGGGAACACCGGGGAGCTGTTTTTT. V usage is TRBV5-1 and J usage is TRBJ2-2; TRBD2 matches at 9 bases. CDR3 length: 15 amino acids. Unmatched junction bases numbered 3, after V lost 5 bases and J lost 1 base. CDR1 and CDR2 (germline): SGHRS, YFSETQ.

The chain couples TRBV24-1 to TRBJ2-7; unclear D gene. V lost 4 bases to trimming and J lost 6 bases, with 12 bases between them. Germline assignment: CDR1 KGHDR and CDR2 SFDVKD. The CDR3 length is 13 residues. The CDR3 nucleotides read TGTGCCACCAGTGACATTAACTCCCCCGAGCAGTACTTC. As protein: CATSDINSPEQYF.

This clonotype appeared once. The V and J genes are TRBV10-3 and TRBJ2-5; the D gene is possibly TRBD2 (6 bases). The CDR3 contains 16 residues. From germline, CDR1 is ENHRY and CDR2 SYGVKD. V lost 2 bases to trimming and J lost 4 bases, with 17 bases between them. In DNA form, the CDR3 reads TGTGCCATCAGTGAGAAGGATAGCGGAAGAGGAGAGACCCAGTACTTC. It translates to CAISEKDSGRGETQYF.

The count of this clonotype is one. The chain employs TRBV12-3 or TRBV12-4 and TRBJ2-1; the match to TRBD2 covers 10 bases. The J segment lost 15 bases and the V segment lost 3 bases, leaving 17 bases of the junction unmatched. The CDR3 sequence is 16 residues long. CDR3 nucleotides: TGTGCCAGCAGTTTTTCGAGCGGGAGGGCCTTTGGGCGTCTGTTCTTC. This sequence encodes CASSFSSGRAFGRLFF.